This TCR beta chain was observed in a study of cytomegalovirus exposure and HLA in healthy donors. Study outcomes and limitations: Some highly shared sequence variants likely arose as a pipeline artifact.

With 3 bases removed from V and 5 bases from J, the gap between germline ends came to 14 bases. CDR1 is SGHTA and CDR2 is FQGNSA in the germline V gene. The CDR3 has 15 residues. PCR employed 60 Vbeta and 13 Jbeta primers. The table came from immunoSEQ multiplex PCR; TCRdb's copy has only in-frame clones and leaves some out. Of 80,000 or so clones listed, 78% are singletons. As to this clone: The antigen is not known.

The sequencing input was PBMCs. The sequence was collected from a man aged 35 to 55 in good health and CMV-seronegative. The gene calls are TRBV7-2 and TRBJ2-1, with D possibly TRBD1 on 6 matching bases. The CDR3 DNA reads TGTGCCAGCAGCTTTGGGACAACGCCAAACAATGAGCAGTTCTTC. It codes for CASSFGTTPNNEQFF.